This T cell receptor beta chain appears in the sequencing data of a study of blood T cell repertoires in COVID-19 (dated by TCRdb to the early 2020s). For context, the study as a whole: Samples from collaborators originated in the United States, Italy and Spain and spanned both the acute and convalescent phases of COVID-19. The material from the prospective study consisted of cDNA or gDNA derived from T cells, B-cell-depleted T cells, or PBMCs. Subjects who had been exposed to COVID-19, were actively infected with it, or had recovered from it provided the deeply sampled blood TCRbeta repertoires that made up the dataset. The repertoires were released in a freely available public database intended as a resource for research on the immune response to SARS-CoV-2. The samples were drawn from two sources: the first 160 participants of the ongoing ImmuneRACE study, and 1,200 or so subjects contributed by 6 global collaborators. Sample metadata almost always included a de-identified subject ID, COVID-19 status, age in years and sex. Where available, HLA class I and class II types were obtained from metadata supplied by the sample provider rather than from assay-based typing. The study at large found these results: Clinical and demographic metadata were provided uncurated, with the amount varying by source and participant.

The CDR3, from cysteine to phenylalanine, totals 18 residues. Kept here is only the CDR3 DNA, which spans 54 bases and is read in frame from base 1. The CDR1 and CDR2 encoded by the germline V gene are SGHAT and FQNNGV. The junction shows trimming of 1 base on V and 8 bases on J, and the gene matches do not reach 13 bases of it. Collaborating institutions collected whole blood in K2EDTA tubes following their own protocols. Collaborator samples were shipped for TCRbeta analysis as frozen whole blood, isolated PBMCs, or DNA extracted from either sample type. The immunoSEQ Assay, a bias-controlled multiplex PCR, was used to amplify TCRbeta CDR3 regions from genomic DNA. The original pipeline was this. Within the assay, amplification of reference gene primers was used to estimate how many nucleated cells each sample contained. To quantify the absolute abundance of each unique TCRbeta CDR3 rearrangement, sequence reads were collapsed and filtered. Productive Simpson clonality was computed per sample as the square root of Simpson's diversity index over productive rearrangements. TCRdb stores this immuneACCESS table with in-frame sequences only. Part of the clones is absent; in the studies checked, under half of the shortfall reflects unresolved V genes, and no reason is known for the rest. V and J calls and clone size are copied from that table; D and trimming were computed from the DNA. The sample table shows a few hundred thousand clones, and more than 70% are seen once. Of the sample, less than 4% falls within the top ten clones.

As to this clone: No cognate antigen has been identified for it. Base qualities are missing; no much larger clone stands one base away.

What was sequenced was peripheral blood. The V and J genes are TRBV11-2 and TRBJ1-4, with 10 bases matching TRBD1. This sequence was found in a woman younger than 30 with acute or convalescent COVID-19. The bases read TGTGCCAGCAGCTTAGCCAATCGGGGGACAGGGGTTGGGGAAAAACTGTTTTTT. It encodes CASSLANRGTGVGEKLFF.